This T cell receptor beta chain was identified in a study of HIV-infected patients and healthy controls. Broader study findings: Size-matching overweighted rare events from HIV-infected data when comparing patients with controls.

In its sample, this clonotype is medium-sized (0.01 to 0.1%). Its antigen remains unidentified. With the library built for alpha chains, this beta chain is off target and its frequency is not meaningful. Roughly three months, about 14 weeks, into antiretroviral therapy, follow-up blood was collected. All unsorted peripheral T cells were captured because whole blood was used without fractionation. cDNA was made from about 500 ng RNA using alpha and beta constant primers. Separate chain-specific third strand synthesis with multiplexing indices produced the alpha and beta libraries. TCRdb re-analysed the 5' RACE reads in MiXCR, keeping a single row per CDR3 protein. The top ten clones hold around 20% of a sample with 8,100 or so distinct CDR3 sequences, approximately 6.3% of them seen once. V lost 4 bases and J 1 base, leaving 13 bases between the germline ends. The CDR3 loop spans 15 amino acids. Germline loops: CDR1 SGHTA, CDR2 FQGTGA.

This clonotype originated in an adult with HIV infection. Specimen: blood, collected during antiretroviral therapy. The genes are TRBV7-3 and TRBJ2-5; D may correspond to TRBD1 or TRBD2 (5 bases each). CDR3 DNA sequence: TGTGCCAGCAGCTGGACGCCAGGGACCCAAGAGACCCAGTACTTC. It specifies CASSWTPGTQETQYF. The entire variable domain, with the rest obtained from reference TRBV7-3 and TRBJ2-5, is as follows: GAGVSQTPSNKVTEKGKYVELRCDPISGHTALYWYRQSLGQGPEFLIYFQGTGAADDSGLPNDRFFAVRPEGSVSTLKIQRTERGDSAVYLCASSWTPGTQETQYFGPGTRLLVL.